A single sample is the source of the 7 T cell receptor beta chains below, sequenced in a study of blood T cell repertoires in COVID-19. Profiling relied on immunoSEQ multiplex PCR, and the TCRdb table lists in-frame clones only, not all of them. The table records fewer than 300,000 clones, over 70% of them present only once. Sequencing used peripheral blood. The source is a woman of 80 years or more with acute or convalescent COVID-19.

The rearrangement links TRBV14 to TRBJ1-1, with 7 positions matching TRBD1. This CDR3 spans 12 amino acids. V shed 3 bases and J 11 bases; nucleotides not matched to a gene: 6. CDR1 is SGHDN and CDR2 is FVKESK in the germline V gene. The CDR3 DNA is TGTGCCAGCAGCCATCCGGGACAGCTGGCTTTCTTT. Its protein product is CASSHPGQLAFF.

This clone was detected once. The same CDR3 also results from other DNA sequences found in this sample. The genes are TRBV9 and TRBJ2-5; 9 positions match TRBD1. This CDR3 contains 14 residues. In germline, CDR1 is SGDLS, CDR2 YYNGEE. The junction had 7 bases not matched to a gene; V was cut back by 3 bases and J by 7 bases. CDR3 nucleotides: TGTGCCAGCAGCGCTACAGGGGGCTGGGGGACCCAGTACTTC. Translation gives CASSATGGWGTQYF.

With respect to this clone: Other DNA sequences in the sample encode the same CDR3. This chain uses TRBV2 with TRBJ1-5, with D possibly matching TRBD1 (6 bases). This CDR3 has 14 amino acids. Trimming shortened V by 3 bases and J by 3 bases, and 9 bases separated the two germline ends. The germline V gene has CDR1 SNHLY and CDR2 FYNNEI. The CDR3 protein is CASSDRGSNQPQHF. Written as DNA, the CDR3 is TGTGCCAGCAGTGACAGGGGTTCCAATCAGCCCCAGCATTTT.

The rearrangement links TRBV6-5 to TRBJ2-3, with D tentatively TRBD1 (6 bases). V was shortened by 5 bases and J by 5 bases, with 11 bases between the two germline ends. Per germline, CDR1 MNHEY and CDR2 SVGAGI. The CDR3 consists of 13 residues. CDR3 DNA: TGTGCCAGCAGTAGACAGGCTGGAGATACGCAGTATTTT. It specifies CASSRQAGDTQYF.

The CDR3 protein is CASSPDRATEAFF. The DNA of the CDR3 is TGCGCCAGCAGCCCGGACAGGGCCACTGAAGCTTTCTTT. The V gene is TRBV5-1, the J gene TRBJ1-1; 8 bases are shared with TRBD1. From germline, CDR1 is SGHRS and CDR2 YFSETQ. This CDR3 is built from 13 residues. V lost 4 bases, J lost 4 bases, and 3 bases stayed unmatched.

In its sample, this clone was seen a few times. In DNA form, the CDR3 reads TGCGCCAGCAGCTTGGTCGCAGGTCCTGGGGCCAACGTCCTGACTTTC. Its translation: CASSLVAGPGANVLTF. This chain joins TRBV5-1 and TRBJ2-6; D unresolved. V was shortened by 0 bases and J by 2 bases, with 9 bases between the two germline ends. Germline loops: CDR1 SGHRS, CDR2 YFSETQ. This CDR3 contains 16 residues.

The rearrangement uses TRBV11-2 and TRBJ2-1, with TRBD2 identical over 12 bases. Per germline, CDR1 SGHAT and CDR2 FQNNGV. The junction had 7 bases not matched to a gene; V was cut back by 7 bases and J by 0 bases. The CDR3 is made up of 17 amino acids. In DNA form, the CDR3 reads TGTGCCAGCATCCCTTCTAGCGGGAGGGCCTCCTACAATGAGCAGTTCTTC. Amino acid sequence: CASIPSSGRASYNEQFF.